This T cell receptor beta chain emerged from a study of T cells in Graves' hyperthyroidism and ophthalmopathy. Study findings and constraints: The majority of expanded thyroid clonotypes above 0.001 also appeared in blood. Ophthalmopathy, which appeared later, was predicted by the model a median about 5.9 months before onset.

Thyroid ultrasound, orbital computed tomography, clinical symptoms, and serum thyroxine and TRAb underpinned diagnoses. This sample holds PBMCs from roughly 10 ml fresh peripheral blood. In regard to this clonotype: Its antigen remains unknown.

The investigators amplified TCR beta CDR3 regions from RNA transcripts. An initial round of RT-PCR targeting the TCR CDR3 relied on the HTBI primer set. TCRdb independently ran MiXCR on the multiplex PCR reads; one entry per CDR3 protein. Here the sample spans a few hundred thousand distinct CDR3 sequences, 15% to 18% being singletons. Germline lookup yields CDR1 SGHTA and CDR2 FQGTGA. This CDR3 contains 13 residues. Deletions cut 5 bases from V and 7 bases from J, with 11 bases between. The receptor comes from a woman in her thirties with Graves' hyperthyroidism. Sequencing used blood. This chain joins TRBV7-3 and TRBJ2-2; no clear D. The CDR3 protein is CASSQVGYGELFF. The CDR3 DNA sequence: TGTGCCAGCAGCCAAGTAGGGTACGGGGAGCTGTTTTTT.